This T cell receptor (beta chain) came from a study of control samples from healthy donors and cancer patients. Generated by immunoSEQ multiplex PCR, the TCRdb table keeps only in-frame clones and is missing some. The sample consists of around 100,000 clones, roughly 87% of them appearing once. Losses at the gene ends were 5 bases for V and 7 bases for J; bases not matched to a gene: 2. The CDR3 runs to 12 residues. Looked up from germline, CDR1 is SGDLS and CDR2 is YYNGEE. The chain has TRBV9 and TRBJ1-5, with 8 bases fitting TRBD1. The sequence derives from a woman in her forties or fifties in good health. The sequenced sample was blood. As DNA, the CDR3 is TGTGCCAGCAGTCAGGGGGCCCAGCCCCAGCATTTT. Its translation is CASSQGAQPQHF.